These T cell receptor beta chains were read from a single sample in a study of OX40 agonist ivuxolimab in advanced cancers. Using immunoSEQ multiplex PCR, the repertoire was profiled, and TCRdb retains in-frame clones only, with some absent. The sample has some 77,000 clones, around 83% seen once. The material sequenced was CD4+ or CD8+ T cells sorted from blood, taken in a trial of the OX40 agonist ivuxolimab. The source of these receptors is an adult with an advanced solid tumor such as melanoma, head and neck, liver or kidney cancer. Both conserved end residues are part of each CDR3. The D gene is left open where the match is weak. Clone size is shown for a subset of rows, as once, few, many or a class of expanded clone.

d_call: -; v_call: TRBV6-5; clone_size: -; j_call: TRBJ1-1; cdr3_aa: CASSPSDTNTEAFF; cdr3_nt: TGTGCCAGCAGTCCTTCCGACACCAACACTGAAGCTTTCTTT
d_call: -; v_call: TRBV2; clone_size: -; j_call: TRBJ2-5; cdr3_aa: CASSWGGSRETQYF; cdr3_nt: TGTGCCAGCAGTTGGGGTGGGAGTAGAGAGACCCAGTACTTC
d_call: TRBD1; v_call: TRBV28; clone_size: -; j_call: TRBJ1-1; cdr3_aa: CASSLDRGAAFF; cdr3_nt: TGTGCCAGCAGTTTAGACAGGGGTGCAGCTTTCTTT
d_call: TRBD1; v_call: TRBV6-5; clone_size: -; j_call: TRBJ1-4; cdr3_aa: CASSPGTGKKVFF; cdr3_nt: TGTGCCAGCAGTCCCGGGACAGGGAAAAAGGTGTTTTTT
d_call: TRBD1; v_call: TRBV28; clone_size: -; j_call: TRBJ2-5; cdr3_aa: CASSPGGTGRQTQYF; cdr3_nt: TGTGCCAGCAGTCCTGGGGGGACAGGGAGGCAGACCCAGTACTTC
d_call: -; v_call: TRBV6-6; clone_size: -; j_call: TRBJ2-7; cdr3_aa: CASSYSGNWLKQYF; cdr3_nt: TGTGCCAGCAGTTACTCGGGGAATTGGCTGAAGCAGTACTTC
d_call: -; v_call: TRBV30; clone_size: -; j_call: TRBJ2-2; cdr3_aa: CAWFRERHTGELFF; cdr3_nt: TGTGCCTGGTTCAGGGAAAGACACACCGGGGAGCTGTTTTTT
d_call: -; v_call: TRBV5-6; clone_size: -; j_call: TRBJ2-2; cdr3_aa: CASSLGEYTGELFF; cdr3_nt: TGTGCCAGCAGCTTAGGGGAATACACCGGGGAGCTGTTTTTT
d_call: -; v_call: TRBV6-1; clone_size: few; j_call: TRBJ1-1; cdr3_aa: CASTPWAGNTEAFF; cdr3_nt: TGTGCCAGCACCCCATGGGCAGGGAACACTGAAGCTTTCTTT
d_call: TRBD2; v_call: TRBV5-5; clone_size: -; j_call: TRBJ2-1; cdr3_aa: CASSPPGLAGRNEQFF; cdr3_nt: TGTGCCAGCAGCCCTCCGGGACTAGCGGGTCGCAATGAGCAGTTCTTC
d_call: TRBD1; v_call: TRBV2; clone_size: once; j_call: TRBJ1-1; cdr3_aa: CASSDRGENTEAFF; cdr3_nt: TGTGCCAGCAGTGACAGGGGGGAAAACACTGAAGCTTTCTTT
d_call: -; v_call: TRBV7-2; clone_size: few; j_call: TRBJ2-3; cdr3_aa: CASSTRGDTQYF; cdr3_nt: TGTGCCAGCAGCACCCGAGGGGATACGCAGTATTTT
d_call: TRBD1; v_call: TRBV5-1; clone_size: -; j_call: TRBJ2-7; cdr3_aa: CASSSTGGNYEQYF; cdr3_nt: TGCGCCAGCAGCTCGACAGGGGGCAACTACGAGCAGTACTTC
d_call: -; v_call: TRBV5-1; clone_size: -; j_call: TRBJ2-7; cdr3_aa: CASSLAAGLDEQYF; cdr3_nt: TGCGCCAGCAGCTTGGCCGCCGGGTTAGACGAGCAGTACTTC
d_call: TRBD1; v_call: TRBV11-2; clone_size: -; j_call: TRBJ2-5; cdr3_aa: CASSLNRGQETQYF; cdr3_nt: TGTGCCAGCAGCTTAAACAGGGGGCAAGAGACCCAGTACTTC
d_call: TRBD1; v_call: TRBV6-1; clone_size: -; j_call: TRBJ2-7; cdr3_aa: CASSEITGGEQYF; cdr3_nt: TGTGCCAGCAGTGAGATAACAGGGGGTGAGCAGTACTTC
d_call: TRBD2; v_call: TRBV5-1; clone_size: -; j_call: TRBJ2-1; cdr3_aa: CASSAIAGVMNEQFF; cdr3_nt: TGCGCCAGCAGCGCGATAGCGGGCGTGATGAATGAGCAGTTCTTC
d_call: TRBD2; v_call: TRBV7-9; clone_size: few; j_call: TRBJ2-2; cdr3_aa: CASTSGGSTGELFF; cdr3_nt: TGTGCCAGCACCTCGGGCGGGAGCACCGGGGAGCTGTTTTTT
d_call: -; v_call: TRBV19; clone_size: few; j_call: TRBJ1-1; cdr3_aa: CASSPLDSLSTEAFF; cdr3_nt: TGTGCCAGTAGTCCACTTGACAGCTTGTCCACTGAAGCTTTCTTT
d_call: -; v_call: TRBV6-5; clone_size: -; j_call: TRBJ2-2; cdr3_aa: CASRMGSNTGELFF; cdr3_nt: TGTGCCAGCAGGATGGGGTCGAACACCGGGGAGCTGTTTTTT
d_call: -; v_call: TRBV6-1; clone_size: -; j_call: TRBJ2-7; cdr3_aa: CASTSGFSSYEQYF; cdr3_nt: TGTGCCAGTACTTCCGGGTTTAGCTCCTACGAGCAGTACTTC
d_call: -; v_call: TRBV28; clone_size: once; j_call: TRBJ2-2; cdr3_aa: CASSPAGAANTGELFF; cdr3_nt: TGTGCCAGCAGTCCCGCCGGGGCCGCGAACACCGGGGAGCTGTTTTTT
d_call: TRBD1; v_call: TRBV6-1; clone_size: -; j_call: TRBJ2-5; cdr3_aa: CASSEITGGEQYF; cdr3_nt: TGTGCCAGCAGTGAGATAACAGGGGGTGAGCAGTACTTC
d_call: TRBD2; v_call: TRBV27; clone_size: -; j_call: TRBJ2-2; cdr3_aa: CASSLLAGGSLNTGELFF; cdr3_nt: TGTGCCAGCAGTTTACTAGCGGGAGGGAGCTTGAACACCGGGGAGCTGTTTTTT
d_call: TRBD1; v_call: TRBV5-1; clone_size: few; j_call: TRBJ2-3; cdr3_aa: CASSSGTGMADTQYF; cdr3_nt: TGCGCCAGCAGCTCCGGGACAGGTATGGCAGATACGCAGTATTTT
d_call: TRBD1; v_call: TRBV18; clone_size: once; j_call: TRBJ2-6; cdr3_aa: CASSPTGVSGANVLTF; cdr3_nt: TGTGCCAGCTCACCAACAGGGGTCTCTGGGGCCAACGTCCTGACTTTC
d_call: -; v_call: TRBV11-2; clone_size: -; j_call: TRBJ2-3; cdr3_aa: CASSLASGTDTQYF; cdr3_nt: TGTGCCAGCAGCTTAGCTAGCGGCACAGATACGCAGTATTTT
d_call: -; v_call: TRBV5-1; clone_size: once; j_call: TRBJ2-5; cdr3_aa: CASSVTGPETQYF; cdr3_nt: TGCGCCAGCAGCGTTACAGGGCCAGAGACCCAGTACTTC
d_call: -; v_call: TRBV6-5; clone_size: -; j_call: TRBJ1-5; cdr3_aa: CASSSTGEGQPQHF; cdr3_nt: TGTGCCAGCAGTTCCACAGGTGAGGGACAGCCCCAGCATTTT
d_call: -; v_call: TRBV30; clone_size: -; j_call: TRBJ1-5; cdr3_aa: CAWSVQEDQPQHF; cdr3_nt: TGTGCCTGGAGTGTACAAGAGGATCAGCCCCAGCATTTT
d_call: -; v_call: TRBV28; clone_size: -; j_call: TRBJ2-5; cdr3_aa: CASSFVHGFETQYF; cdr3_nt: TGTGCCAGCAGTTTTGTGCACGGGTTCGAGACCCAGTACTTC
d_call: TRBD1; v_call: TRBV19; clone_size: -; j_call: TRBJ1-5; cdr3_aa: CASSTWTGVLEPQHF; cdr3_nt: TGTGCCAGTAGTACCTGGACAGGGGTATTGGAGCCCCAGCATTTT
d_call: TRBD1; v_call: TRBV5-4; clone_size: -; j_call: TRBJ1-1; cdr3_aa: CASGRGPGTGGGNTEAFF; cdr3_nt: TGTGCCAGCGGACGAGGACCCGGGACAGGAGGAGGGAACACTGAAGCTTTCTTT
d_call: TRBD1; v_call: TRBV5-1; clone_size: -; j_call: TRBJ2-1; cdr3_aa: CASSLRQGNEQFF; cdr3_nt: TGCGCCAGCAGCTTGCGACAGGGCAATGAGCAGTTCTTC
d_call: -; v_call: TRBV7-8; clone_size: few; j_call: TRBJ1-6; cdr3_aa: CASSRTNSPLHF; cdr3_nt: TGTGCCAGCAGCCGTACCAATTCACCCCTCCACTTT
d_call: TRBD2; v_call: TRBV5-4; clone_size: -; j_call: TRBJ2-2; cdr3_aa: CASSGGTSGRNTGELFF; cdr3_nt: TGTGCCAGCAGCGGGGGGACTAGCGGGCGCAACACCGGGGAGCTGTTTTTT
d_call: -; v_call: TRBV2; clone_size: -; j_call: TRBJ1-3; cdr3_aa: CASRDRGNTIYF; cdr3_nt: TGTGCCAGCAGAGACAGGGGAAACACCATATATTTT
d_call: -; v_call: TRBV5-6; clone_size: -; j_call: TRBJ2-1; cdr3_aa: CASSLDRAFEQFF; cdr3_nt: TGTGCCAGCAGCTTGGACAGGGCTTTTGAGCAGTTCTTC
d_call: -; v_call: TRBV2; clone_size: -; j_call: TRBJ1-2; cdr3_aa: CASSGDYGCTF; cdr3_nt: -
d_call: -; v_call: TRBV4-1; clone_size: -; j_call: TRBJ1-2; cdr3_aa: CASSQEVRALYGYTF; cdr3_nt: TGCGCCAGCAGCCAAGAGGTCAGGGCTCTCTATGGCTACACCTTC
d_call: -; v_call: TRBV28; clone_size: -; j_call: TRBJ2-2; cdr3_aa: CASSLWGGELFF; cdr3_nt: TGTGCCAGCAGCCTTTGGGGCGGGGAGCTGTTTTTT
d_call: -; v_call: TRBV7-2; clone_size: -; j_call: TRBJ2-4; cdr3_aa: CASRSGTAKNIQYF; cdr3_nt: TGTGCCAGCAGGTCCGGGACAGCCAAAAACATTCAGTACTTC
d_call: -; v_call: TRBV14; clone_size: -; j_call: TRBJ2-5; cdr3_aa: CASSQDGGRWTQYF; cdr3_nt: TGTGCCAGCAGCCAAGACGGGGGTCGGTGGACCCAGTACTTC
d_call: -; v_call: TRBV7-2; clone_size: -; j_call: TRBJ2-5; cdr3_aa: CASRGMGAQETQYF; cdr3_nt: TGTGCCAGCAGGGGAATGGGTGCCCAAGAGACCCAGTACTTC
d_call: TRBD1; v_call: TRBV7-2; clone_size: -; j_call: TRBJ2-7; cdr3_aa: CASRSYRGVDEQYF; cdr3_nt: TGTGCCAGCAGGTCATACAGGGGCGTCGACGAGCAGTACTTC
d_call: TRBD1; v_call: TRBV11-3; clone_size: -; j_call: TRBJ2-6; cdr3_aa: CASSFGTGGAGANVLTF; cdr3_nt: TGTGCCAGCAGCTTCGGGACAGGGGGCGCTGGGGCCAACGTCCTGACTTTC
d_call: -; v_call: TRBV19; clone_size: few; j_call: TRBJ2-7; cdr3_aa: CASSGGLGGEKYF; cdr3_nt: TGTGCCAGTAGCGGGGGTTTGGGGGGAGAGAAGTACTTC
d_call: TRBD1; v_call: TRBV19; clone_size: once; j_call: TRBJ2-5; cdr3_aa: CASNPGTGTETQYF; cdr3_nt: TGTGCCAGTAACCCCGGGACAGGGACCGAGACCCAGTACTTC
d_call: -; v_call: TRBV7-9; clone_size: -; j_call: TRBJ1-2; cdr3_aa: CASSLDLYGYTF; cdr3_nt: TGTGCCAGCAGCTTGGATTTATATGGCTACACCTTC
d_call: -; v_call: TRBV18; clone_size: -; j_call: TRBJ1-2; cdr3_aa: CASSPNRENPYGYTF; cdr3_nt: TGTGCCAGCTCACCTAACAGGGAGAACCCCTATGGCTACACCTTC